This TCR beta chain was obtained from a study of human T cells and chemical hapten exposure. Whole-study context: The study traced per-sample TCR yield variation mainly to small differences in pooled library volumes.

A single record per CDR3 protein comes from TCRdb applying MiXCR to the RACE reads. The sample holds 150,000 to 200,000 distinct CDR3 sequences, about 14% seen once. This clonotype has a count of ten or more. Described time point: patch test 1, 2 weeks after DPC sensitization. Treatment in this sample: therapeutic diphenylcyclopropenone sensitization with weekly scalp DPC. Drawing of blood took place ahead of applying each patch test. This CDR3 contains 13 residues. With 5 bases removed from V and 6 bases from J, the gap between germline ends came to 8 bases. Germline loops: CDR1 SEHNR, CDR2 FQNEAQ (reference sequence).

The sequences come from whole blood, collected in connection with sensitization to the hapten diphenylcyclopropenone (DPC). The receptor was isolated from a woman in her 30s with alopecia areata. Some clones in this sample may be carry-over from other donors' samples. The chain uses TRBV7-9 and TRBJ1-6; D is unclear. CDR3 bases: TGTGCCAGCAGCAGAGAGGGTAATTCACCCCTCCACTTT. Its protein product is CASSREGNSPLHF.